Only a few counts were recorded for the clone carrying this T cell receptor (beta chain). These data originate in a study of human T cells and chemical hapten exposure. Study overall: Small discrepancies in pooled library volume mainly accounted for the varying TCR yields per sample.

Trimming took 5 bases from V and 8 from J; bases not matched to a gene: 8. This CDR3 has 16 residues. Time point given: pre-sensitization, week 0. As to treatment: therapeutic diphenylcyclopropenone sensitization with weekly scalp DPC. As originally analysed: Sample TCR totals centred on a median of approximately 95,000, ranging about 20,000 to 690,600. TCRdb itself ran the RACE reads through MiXCR, one entry per CDR3 protein. TCRdb's processing, not the authors', yielded these V and J calls. This table holds 300,000 to 450,000 distinct CDR3 sequences, less than 6.5% found once. The J gene is TRBJ2-1, the V gene TRBV12-3 or TRBV12-4; TRBD2 matches at 14 bases. The TCR originated in a woman aged 50 to 60 with alopecia areata. Some clones in this sample may be carry-over from other donors' samples. The specimen comprised whole blood, sampled in connection with sensitization to the hapten diphenylcyclopropenone (DPC). For the CDR3, the DNA is TGTGCCAGCAGTGCGTATGGACTAGCGGGAGGCCATGAGCAGTTCTTC. It is translated as CASSAYGLAGGHEQFF.